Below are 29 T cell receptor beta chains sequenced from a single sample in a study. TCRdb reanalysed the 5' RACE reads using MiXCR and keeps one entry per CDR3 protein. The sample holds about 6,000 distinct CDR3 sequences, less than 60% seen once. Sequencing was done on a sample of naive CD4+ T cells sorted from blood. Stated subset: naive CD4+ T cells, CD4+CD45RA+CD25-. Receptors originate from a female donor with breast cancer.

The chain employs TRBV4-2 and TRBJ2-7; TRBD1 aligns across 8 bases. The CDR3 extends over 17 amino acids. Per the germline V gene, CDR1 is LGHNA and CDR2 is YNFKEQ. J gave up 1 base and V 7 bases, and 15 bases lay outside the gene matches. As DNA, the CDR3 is TGTGCCAGCACCAGGTCCGCCGGGACAGGCGAATCCTACGAGCAGTACTTC. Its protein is CASTRSAGTGESYEQYF.

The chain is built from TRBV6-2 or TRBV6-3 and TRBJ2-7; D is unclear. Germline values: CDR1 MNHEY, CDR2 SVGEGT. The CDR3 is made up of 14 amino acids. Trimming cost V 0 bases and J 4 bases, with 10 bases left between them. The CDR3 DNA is TGTGCCAGCAGTTACTCAGGGTCACAATACGAGCAGTACTTC. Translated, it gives CASSYSGSQYEQYF.

The CDR3 DNA follows: TGTGCCAGCAGTTGGAAACCGGGACAGAAGAACACTGAAGCTTTCTTT. This codes for CASSWKPGQKNTEAFF. V is TRBV28 and J is TRBJ1-1; TRBD1 matches at 7 bases. The CDR3 totals 16 residues. Germline CDR1 reads MDHEN; CDR2 reads SYDVKM. Losses at the gene ends were 4 bases for V and 1 base for J; bases not matched to a gene: 9.

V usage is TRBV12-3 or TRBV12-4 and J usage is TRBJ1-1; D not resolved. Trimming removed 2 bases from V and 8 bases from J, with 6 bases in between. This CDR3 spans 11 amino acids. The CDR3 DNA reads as TGTGCCAGCAGTTTAACACAGGAAGCTTTCTTT. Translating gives CASSLTQEAFF.

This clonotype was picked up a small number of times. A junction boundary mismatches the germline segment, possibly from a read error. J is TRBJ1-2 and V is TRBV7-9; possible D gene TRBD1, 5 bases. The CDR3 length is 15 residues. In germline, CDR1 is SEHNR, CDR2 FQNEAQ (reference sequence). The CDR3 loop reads CASSDQGAAVYGYAF. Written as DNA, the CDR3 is TGTGCCAGCAGCGACCAGGGCGCGGCAGTCTATGGCTACGCCTTC.

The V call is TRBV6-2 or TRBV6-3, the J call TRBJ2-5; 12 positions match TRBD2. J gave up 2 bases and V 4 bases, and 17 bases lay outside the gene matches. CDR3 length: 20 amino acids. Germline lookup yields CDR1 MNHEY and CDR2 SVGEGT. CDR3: CASSSTRASGRVWKQETQYF. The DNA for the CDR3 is TGTGCCAGCAGTTCTACCCGGGCTAGCGGGAGGGTATGGAAACAAGAGACCCAGTACTTC.

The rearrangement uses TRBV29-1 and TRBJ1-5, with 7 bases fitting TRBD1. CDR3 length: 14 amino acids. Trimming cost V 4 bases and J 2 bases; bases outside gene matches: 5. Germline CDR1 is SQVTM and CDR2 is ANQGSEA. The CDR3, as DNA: TGCAGCGTTGCTGTGACAGGGCGCAATCAGCCCCAGCATTTT. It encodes CSVAVTGRNQPQHF.

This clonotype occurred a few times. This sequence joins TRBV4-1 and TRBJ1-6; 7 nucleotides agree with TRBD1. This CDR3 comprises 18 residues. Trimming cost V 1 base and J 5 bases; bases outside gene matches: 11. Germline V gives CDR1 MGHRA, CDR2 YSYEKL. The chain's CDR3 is CASSQAPRGGVNNSPLHF. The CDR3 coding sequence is TGCGCCAGCAGCCAAGCCCCGAGAGGGGGCGTTAATAATTCACCCCTCCACTTT.

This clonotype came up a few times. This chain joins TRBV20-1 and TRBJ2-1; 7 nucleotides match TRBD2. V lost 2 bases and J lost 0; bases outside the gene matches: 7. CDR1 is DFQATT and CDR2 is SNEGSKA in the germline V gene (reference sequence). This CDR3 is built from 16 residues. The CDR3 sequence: CSARKTSADSYNEQFF. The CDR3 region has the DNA TGCAGTGCTAGAAAAACTAGCGCGGACTCCTACAATGAGCAGTTCTTC.

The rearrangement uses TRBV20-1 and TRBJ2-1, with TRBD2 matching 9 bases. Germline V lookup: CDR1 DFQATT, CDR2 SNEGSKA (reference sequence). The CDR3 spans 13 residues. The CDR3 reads CRVAGDITSEQFF. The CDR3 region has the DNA TGCAGGGTAGCGGGAGATATTACAAGTGAGCAGTTCTTC.

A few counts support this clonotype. DNA of the CDR3: TGCAGTGCTTCAAGGCACGAAAGCTCCTACGAGCAGTACGTC. It specifies CSASRHESSYEQYV. V and J are TRBV20-1 and TRBJ2-7; D remains ambiguous. The V end was cut by 5 bases, the J end by 0 bases, with 14 bases between. The CDR3 totals 14 residues. In germline, CDR1 is DFQATT, CDR2 SNEGSKA (reference sequence).

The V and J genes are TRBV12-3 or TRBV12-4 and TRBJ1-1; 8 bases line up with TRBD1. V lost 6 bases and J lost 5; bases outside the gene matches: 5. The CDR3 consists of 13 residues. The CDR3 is CASRMTGVTEAFF. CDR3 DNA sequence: TGTGCCAGCAGAATGACAGGGGTAACTGAAGCTTTCTTT.

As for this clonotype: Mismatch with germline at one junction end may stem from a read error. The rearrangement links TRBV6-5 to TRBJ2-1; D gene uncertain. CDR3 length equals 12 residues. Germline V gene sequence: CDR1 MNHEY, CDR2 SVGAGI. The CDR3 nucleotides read TGTGCCAACAGTAACCTCGCAGATGAGCAGTTCTTC. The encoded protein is CANSNLADEQFF.

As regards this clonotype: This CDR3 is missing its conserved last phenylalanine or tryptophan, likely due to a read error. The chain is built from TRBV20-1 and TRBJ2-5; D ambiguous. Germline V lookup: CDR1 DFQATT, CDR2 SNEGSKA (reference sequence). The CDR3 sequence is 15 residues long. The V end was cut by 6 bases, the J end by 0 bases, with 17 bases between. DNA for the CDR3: TGCAGTGCGGTAAATCCGGCCACGTACCAAGAGACCCAGTACTCC. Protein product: CSAVNPATYQETQYS.

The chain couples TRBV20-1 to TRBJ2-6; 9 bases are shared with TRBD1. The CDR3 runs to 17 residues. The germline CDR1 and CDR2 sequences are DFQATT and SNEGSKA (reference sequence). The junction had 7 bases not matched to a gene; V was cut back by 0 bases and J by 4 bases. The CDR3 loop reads CSARDHGTGSGANVLTF. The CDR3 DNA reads TGCAGTGCTAGAGATCATGGGACAGGGTCCGGGGCCAACGTCCTGACTTTC.

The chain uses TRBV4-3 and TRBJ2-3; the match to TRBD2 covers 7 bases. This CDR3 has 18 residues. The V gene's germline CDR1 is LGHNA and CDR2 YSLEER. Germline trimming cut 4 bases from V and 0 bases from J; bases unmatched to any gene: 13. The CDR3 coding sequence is TGCGCCAGCAGCCTCGGGGGGATAGCGGGCCGAAGCACAGATACGCAGTATTTT. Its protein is CASSLGGIAGRSTDTQYF.

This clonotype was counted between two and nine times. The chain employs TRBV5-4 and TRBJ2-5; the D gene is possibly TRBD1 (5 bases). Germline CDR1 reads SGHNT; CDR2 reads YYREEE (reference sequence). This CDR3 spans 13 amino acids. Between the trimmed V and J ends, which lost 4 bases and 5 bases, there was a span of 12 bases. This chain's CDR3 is CASSSDSRETQYF. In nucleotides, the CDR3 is TGTGCCAGCAGCAGCGACAGTAGGGAGACCCAGTACTTC. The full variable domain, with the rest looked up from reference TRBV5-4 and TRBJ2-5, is ETGVTQSPTHLIKTRGQQVTLRCSSQSGHNTVSWYQQALGQGPQFIFQYYREEENGRGNFPPRFSGLQFPNYSSELNVNALELDDSALYLCASSSDSRETQYFGPGTRLLVL.

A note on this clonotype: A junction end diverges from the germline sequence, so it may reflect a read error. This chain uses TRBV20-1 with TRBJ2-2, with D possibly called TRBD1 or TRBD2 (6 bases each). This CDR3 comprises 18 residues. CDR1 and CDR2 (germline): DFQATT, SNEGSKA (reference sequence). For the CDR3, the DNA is TGCAGTGCTAGTGGGGTGGCCCGCGGACAGTCGAACACCGGGGGGCTGTTTTTT. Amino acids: CSASGVARGQSNTGGLFF.

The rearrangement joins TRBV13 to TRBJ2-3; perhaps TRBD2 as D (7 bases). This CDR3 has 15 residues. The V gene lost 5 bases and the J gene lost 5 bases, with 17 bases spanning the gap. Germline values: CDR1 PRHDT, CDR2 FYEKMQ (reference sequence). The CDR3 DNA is TGTGCCAGCAGCCCACCTCGGGGAGGGGGAGATACGCAGTATTTT. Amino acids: CASSPPRGGGDTQYF.

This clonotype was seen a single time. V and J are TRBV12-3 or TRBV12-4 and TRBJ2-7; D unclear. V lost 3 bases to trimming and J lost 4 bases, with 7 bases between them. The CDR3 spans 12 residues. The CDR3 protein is CASSLASYEQYF. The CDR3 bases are TGTGCCAGCAGTTTGGCGTCTTACGAGCAGTACTTC.

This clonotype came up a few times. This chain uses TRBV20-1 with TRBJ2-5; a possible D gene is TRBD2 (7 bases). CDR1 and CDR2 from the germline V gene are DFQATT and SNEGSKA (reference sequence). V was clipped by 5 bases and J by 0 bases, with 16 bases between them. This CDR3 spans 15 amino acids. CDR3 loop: CSASGGRPYQETQYF. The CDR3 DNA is TGCAGTGCTTCCGGGGGGCGGCCATACCAAGAGACCCAGTACTTC.

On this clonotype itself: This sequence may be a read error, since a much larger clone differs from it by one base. The CDR3 loop is CSARDCSGAGETQYF. Written as DNA, the CDR3 is TGCAGTGCTAGAGATTGTTCGGGGGCCGGGGAGACCCAGTACTTC. The chain uses TRBV20-1 and TRBJ2-5; D possibly matches TRBD1 or TRBD2 (6 bases each). The length of the CDR3 is 15 residues. Germline V lookup: CDR1 DFQATT, CDR2 SNEGSKA (reference sequence). Trimming cost V 0 bases and J 5 bases, with 16 bases left between them.

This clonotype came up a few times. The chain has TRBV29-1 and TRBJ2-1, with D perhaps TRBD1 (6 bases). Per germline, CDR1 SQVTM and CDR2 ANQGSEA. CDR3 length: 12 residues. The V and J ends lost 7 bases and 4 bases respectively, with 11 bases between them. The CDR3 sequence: CSALRGYNEQFF. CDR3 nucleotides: TGCAGCGCGCTCAGGGGTTACAATGAGCAGTTCTTC.

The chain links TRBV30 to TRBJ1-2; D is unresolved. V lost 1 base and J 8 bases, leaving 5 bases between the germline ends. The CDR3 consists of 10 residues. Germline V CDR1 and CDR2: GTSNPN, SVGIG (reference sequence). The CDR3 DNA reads TGTGCCTGGAGTGGATACGGCTACACCTTC. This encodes CAWSGYGYTF.

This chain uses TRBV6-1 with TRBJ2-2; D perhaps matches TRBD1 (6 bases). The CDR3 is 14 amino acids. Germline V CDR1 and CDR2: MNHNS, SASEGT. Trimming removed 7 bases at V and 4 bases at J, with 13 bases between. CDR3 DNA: TGTGCCAGCAAATACACAGGGCTCACCGGGGAGCTGTTTTTT. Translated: CASKYTGLTGELFF.

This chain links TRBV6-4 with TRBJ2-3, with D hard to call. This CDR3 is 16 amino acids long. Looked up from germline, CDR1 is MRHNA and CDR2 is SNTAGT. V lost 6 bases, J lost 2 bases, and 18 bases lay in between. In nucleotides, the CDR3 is TGTGCCAGCAGCTTAGTACAGTGGCGATACACAGATACGCAGTATTTT. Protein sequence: CASSLVQWRYTDTQYF.

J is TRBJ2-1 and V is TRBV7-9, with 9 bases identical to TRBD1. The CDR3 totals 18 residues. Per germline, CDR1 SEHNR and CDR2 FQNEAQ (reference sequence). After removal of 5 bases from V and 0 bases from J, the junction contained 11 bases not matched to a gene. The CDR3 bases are TGTGCCAGCAGCCAGTCCCGGGACAGGGCATCCTCCTACAATGAGCAGTTCTTC. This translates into CASSQSRDRASSYNEQFF.

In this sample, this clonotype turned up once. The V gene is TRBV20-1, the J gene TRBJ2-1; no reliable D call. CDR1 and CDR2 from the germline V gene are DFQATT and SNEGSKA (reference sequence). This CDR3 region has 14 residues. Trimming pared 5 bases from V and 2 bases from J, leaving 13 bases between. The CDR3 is CSAHPVSPYNEQFF. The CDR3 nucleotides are TGCAGTGCTCATCCAGTCAGCCCCTACAATGAGCAGTTCTTC.

CDR3 loop: CAIRGTVENNEQFF. In DNA form, the CDR3 reads TGTGCCATCAGGGGGACGGTCGAAAACAATGAGCAGTTCTTC. This sequence joins TRBV10-3 and TRBJ2-1, with D perhaps assigned TRBD1 or TRBD2 (5 bases each). The germline V gene encodes CDR1 ENHRY and CDR2 SYGVKD. The CDR3 runs 14 residues. V was cut by 6 bases and J by 5 bases, with 14 bases left in between.